This entry concerns a single T cell receptor (beta chain). Its antigen is undetermined. At one end the junction does not follow the germline gene, possibly because of a read error. The sample originates from a study of cytomegalovirus exposure and HLA in healthy donors. This CDR3 comprises 12 residues. Germline V gives CDR1 SGHVS, CDR2 FQNEAQ. 13 Jbeta primers and 60 Vbeta primers were used for the PCR. TCRdb's table, derived via immunoSEQ multiplex PCR, lists solely in-frame clones and lacks some. The repertoire holds more than 20,000 clones, with 60% to 80% as singletons. Study observations and caveats: Presence/absence analysis assumed near-uniform sequencing depth across donors.

The genes are TRBV7-8 and TRBJ2-7; D unresolved. Sequencing input: PBMCs. The sequence was collected from a male donor in good health and CMV-seronegative. CDR3 coding DNA: TGTTCCAGCAGCGACTTGGCCTACGAGCAGTACTTC. Translated: CSSSDLAYEQYF. The full variable domain, in which reference TRBV7-8 and TRBJ2-7 provide the parts outside the CDR3, is GAGVSQSPRYKVAKRGQDVALRCDPISGHVSLFWYQQALGQGPEFLTYFQNEAQLDKSGLPSDRFFAERPEGSVSTLKIQRTQQEDSAVYLCSSSDLAYEQYFGPGTRLTVT.